This T cell receptor (beta chain) was retrieved from a study of beta chain features in type 1 diabetes. Of the isolated RNA, all was reverse transcribed, and so the sequenced material was expressed TCRB transcripts. Assay: immunoSEQ multiplex PCR; the TCRdb copy retains only in-frame clones and omits some. The sample includes around 240,000 clones, about a sixth of them seen just once. Germline CDR1 SEHNR, CDR2 FQNEAQ (reference sequence). V was trimmed by 5 bases and J by 1 base, leaving 9 bases between them. The CDR3 is 13 amino acids. Whole-study results and caveats: When Type 1 diabetes patients were examined, their TCRB CDR3s proved moderately but significantly shorter in all four CD4+ subsets.

For this clone: Its cognate antigen is unknown.

The clonotype originates from a man aged 30 to 39 with type 1 diabetes. Sequenced sample: naive CD4+ T cells from blood. This chain connects TRBV7-9 to TRBJ2-7, with D possibly TRBD2 on 5 matching bases. CDR3 coding DNA: TGTGCCAGCAGCCGAGGACTTTCCTACGAGCAGTACTTC. Amino acids: CASSRGLSYEQYF.